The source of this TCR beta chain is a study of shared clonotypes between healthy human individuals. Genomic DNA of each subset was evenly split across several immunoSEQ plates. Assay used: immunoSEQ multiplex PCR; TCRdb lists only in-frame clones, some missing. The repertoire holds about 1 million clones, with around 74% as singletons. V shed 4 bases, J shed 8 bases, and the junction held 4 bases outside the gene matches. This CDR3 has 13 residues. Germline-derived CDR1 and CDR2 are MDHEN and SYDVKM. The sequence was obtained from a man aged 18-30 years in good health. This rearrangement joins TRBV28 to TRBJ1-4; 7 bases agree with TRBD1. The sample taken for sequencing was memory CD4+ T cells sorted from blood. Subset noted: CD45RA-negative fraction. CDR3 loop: CASSWGQPEKLFF. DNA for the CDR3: TGTGCCAGCAGTTGGGGACAGCCGGAAAAACTGTTTTTT.